Sequencing of this T cell receptor beta chain was carried out in a study of blood T cells in healthy people across ages (dated by TCRdb to about 2015). About the full investigation: In model experiments, roughly one uniquely barcoded TCR beta cDNA molecule per two T cells was captured by template switching. The study analyzed two additional independent replicas of 1 million unique cDNA reads from the same blood draw for two donors, one aged 18 to 29 and one aged 80 or older. Using deep sequencing normalized with unique cDNA molecular identifiers, the study measured how TCR beta repertoire diversity changes with age. Donors were grouped into four age groups: young (average approximately 15 years), middle-aged (39), aged (62) and long-lived (about 82). Donors of different ages were randomly distributed across sequencing lanes to avoid experimental bias.

Libraries were built with 5' RACE. The second PCR ran for roughly 7 to 12 cycles and used a J-beta primer mix along with a sample-barcoded 5' primer. Each TCR beta cDNA molecule received a unique molecular identifier from a template-switch 5' adaptor carrying 12 random nucleotides. At least 2.5 million CDR3-containing paired-end reads were obtained from each sample. First-strand cDNA was synthesized from all RNA with the Mint cDNA synthesis kit, primed by a TRBC-specific oligonucleotide. All cDNA was treated with uracil-DNA glycosylase and then went through a first 18-cycle PCR with the universal primers M1SS and BC2_uni_R. The original pipeline was this. Normalization of each sample was performed by random selection of 1 million high-quality reads, each carrying a distinct molecular identifier. Reads with shared molecular identifiers were discarded instead of being binned into consensus sequences. MiTCR, with a Q25 quality threshold and the strictest error-elimination algorithm, was used for CDR3 identification, clonotype clustering and error correction. A nonparametric unseen species model with Euler transformation was used to estimate a lower bound on total TCR beta diversity. TCRdb's own reprocessing of the public reads used fastp at Q25 and MiXCR and kept productive beta chains. CDR3 protein sequences are deduplicated, and each keeps its most common genes and DNA. In this record, the V and J calls reflect TCRdb's handling and not the investigators' own analysis. The sample data list roughly 1.9 million distinct CDR3 sequences, and approximately 40% of these were observed just once. Roughly 24% of the sample is taken by the ten largest.

Overall study outcomes, separate from this receptor: Compared with the aged group, more naive CD4+ T cells, fewer expanded clones and increased TCR diversity were shown by the long-lived group, suggesting age selection. The percentage of naive T cells measured by flow cytometry correlated strongly with observed TCR beta diversity. As age increased, observed TCR beta diversity per million T cells dropped in a roughly linear way, and a significant reduction was already evident by age 40. Estimates of total diversity from one million sequenced T cells were regarded as lower bounds and underestimates. The CMV infection status of donors was not known, potentially confounding age-related changes in expanded clonotypes. Since profiling was done on bulk unsorted PBMCs, naive and antigen-experienced compartments could not be conclusively compared.

Systemically healthy Caucasian individuals from Russia, around 39 in total and aged about 6 to 90 years, were included as donors. Each donor gave approximately 9.3 milliliters of peripheral blood, collected into EDTA-treated Vacutainer tubes. PBMCs were isolated by Ficoll-Paque density-gradient centrifugation, with at least 7 million obtained per sample. Total RNA, at least 6 micrograms per sample, was extracted from PBMCs with Trizol reagent. For every donor, flow cytometry on a PBMC aliquot measured the percentage of naive CD45RAhigh/CD27high T cells. A few counts support this clonotype. The antigen it recognizes is unknown. Base qualities are not provided; no much larger clone lies one nucleotide away. The sequenced material came from blood. The source is a human donor in good health.

The sequence in DNA is TGTGCCAGCAGCGTGGCCCATAGCTGGAACACAGATACGCAGTATTTT. Its product reads: CASSVAHSWNTDTQYF. The chain uses TRBV9 and TRBJ2-3; the D gene cannot be resolved reliably. The CDR3 starts with the cysteine, ends with the phenylalanine, and has 16 residues. Left in the record is the CDR3 DNA by itself, 48 bases read in frame from the first base. Looking up the germline V gene yields CDR1 SGDLS and CDR2 YYNGEE. V loses 2 bases of germline sequence and J loses 2 bases, and the interval between the two ends is 15 bases.